Listed below are T cell receptor beta chains from one sample, sequenced in a study of shared clonotypes between healthy human individuals. The data were produced by immunoSEQ multiplex PCR, yet TCRdb's version contains in-frame clones alone and is incomplete. The data show 980,000 or so clones, approximately 80% seen once. The sequenced material came from memory CD4+ T cells sorted from blood. Receptors were obtained from a man aged 18-30 years in good health. The CDR3 runs from the conserved cysteine through the conserved F or W. The D gene is left open where the match is weak. Size values are once, few and many counts, or a class for expanded clones, and some rows have none.

v_call: TRBV5-4
clone_size: .
d_call: TRBD2
j_call: TRBJ2-5
cdr3_aa: CASSVGTRSETQYF
cdr3_nt: TGTGCCAGCAGCGTTGGGACTAGATCGGAGACCCAGTACTTC

v_call: TRBV6-5
clone_size: .
d_call: .
j_call: TRBJ1-3
cdr3_aa: CASNGGHSGNTIYF
cdr3_nt: TGTGCCAGCAATGGGGGACACTCTGGAAACACCATATATTTT

v_call: TRBV6-5
clone_size: .
d_call: .
j_call: TRBJ1-1
cdr3_aa: CASRYRDLNTEAFF
cdr3_nt: TGTGCCAGCAGGTACAGGGACTTGAACACTGAAGCTTTCTTT

v_call: TRBV19
clone_size: .
d_call: .
j_call: TRBJ2-6
cdr3_aa: CASSITASSGANVLTF
cdr3_nt: TGTGCCAGTAGTATTACCGCCAGCTCTGGGGCCAACGTCCTGACTTTC

v_call: TRBV19
clone_size: few
d_call: .
j_call: TRBJ1-6
cdr3_aa: CASSSQDGNSPLHF
cdr3_nt: TGTGCCAGTAGTAGCCAAGACGGGAATTCACCCCTCCACTTT

v_call: TRBV7-9
clone_size: .
d_call: TRBD2
j_call: TRBJ2-5
cdr3_aa: CASSLLAGEAETQYF
cdr3_nt: TGTGCCAGCAGCTTACTAGCGGGAGAAGCTGAGACCCAGTACTTC

v_call: TRBV11-2
clone_size: once
d_call: TRBD2
j_call: TRBJ2-3
cdr3_aa: CASGYFLAGTSTDTQYF
cdr3_nt: TGTGCCAGCGGCTACTTTCTAGCGGGGACTAGCACAGATACGCAGTATTTT

v_call: TRBV5-1
clone_size: few
d_call: .
j_call: TRBJ2-7
cdr3_aa: CASSPAFSSYEQYF
cdr3_nt: TGCGCCAGCAGTCCAGCGTTTAGCTCCTACGAGCAGTACTTC

v_call: TRBV7-2
clone_size: .
d_call: .
j_call: TRBJ1-3
cdr3_aa: CASTPGAISGNTIYF
cdr3_nt: TGTGCCAGCACTCCGGGGGCTATCTCTGGAAACACCATATATTTT

v_call: TRBV2
clone_size: .
d_call: .
j_call: TRBJ2-6
cdr3_aa: CASRAIPGRSGANVLTF
cdr3_nt: TGTGCCAGCAGGGCAATACCGGGCCGCTCTGGGGCCAACGTCCTGACTTTC

v_call: TRBV2
clone_size: .
d_call: .
j_call: TRBJ1-1
cdr3_aa: CASSVVPWGTEAFF
cdr3_nt: TGTGCCAGCAGTGTGGTCCCCTGGGGCACTGAAGCTTTCTTT

v_call: TRBV5-1
clone_size: .
d_call: TRBD1
j_call: TRBJ2-1
cdr3_aa: CASSGSAGTGVYEQFF
cdr3_nt: TGCGCCAGCAGCGGGAGCGCCGGGACAGGGGTTTATGAGCAGTTCTTC

v_call: TRBV6-5
clone_size: .
d_call: .
j_call: TRBJ2-7
cdr3_aa: CASRRTLYEQYF
cdr3_nt: TGTGCCAGCAGGAGGACACTATACGAGCAGTACTTC

v_call: TRBV4-3
clone_size: many
d_call: .
j_call: TRBJ2-7
cdr3_aa: CASSQDRGAFYEQYF
cdr3_nt: TGCGCCAGCAGCCAAGATAGAGGGGCTTTCTACGAGCAGTACTTC

v_call: TRBV5-8
clone_size: .
d_call: .
j_call: TRBJ1-1
cdr3_aa: CASSFRGNTEAFF
cdr3_nt: TGTGCCAGCAGCTTTAGGGGCAACACTGAAGCTTTCTTT

v_call: TRBV28
clone_size: .
d_call: .
j_call: TRBJ1-6
cdr3_aa: CASSSRVGFSPLHF
cdr3_nt: TGTGCCAGCAGCTCCAGGGTTGGGTTCTCACCCCTCCACTTT

v_call: TRBV7-9
clone_size: .
d_call: .
j_call: TRBJ1-1
cdr3_aa: CASSLDNPNTEAFF
cdr3_nt: TGTGCCAGCAGCTTAGACAATCCCAACACTGAAGCTTTCTTT

v_call: TRBV5-1
clone_size: .
d_call: .
j_call: TRBJ2-7
cdr3_aa: CASARDEGLYEQYF
cdr3_nt: TGCGCCAGCGCCCGGGACGAGGGGCTCTACGAGCAGTACTTC

v_call: TRBV7-9
clone_size: few
d_call: .
j_call: TRBJ1-1
cdr3_aa: CAGAEVDTEAFF
cdr3_nt: TGTGCCGGGGCAGAGGTGGACACTGAAGCTTTCTTT

v_call: TRBV28
clone_size: .
d_call: .
j_call: TRBJ2-7
cdr3_aa: CASSFSNGASYEQYF
cdr3_nt: TGTGCCAGCAGTTTTTCAAACGGGGCGTCCTACGAGCAGTACTTC

v_call: TRBV19
clone_size: .
d_call: .
j_call: TRBJ1-2
cdr3_aa: CASSPTLGQWDGYTF
cdr3_nt: TGTGCCAGTAGTCCCACCTTGGGACAATGGGACGGCTACACCTTC

v_call: TRBV5-4
clone_size: .
d_call: .
j_call: TRBJ2-1
cdr3_aa: CASSLGGAGGNEQFF
cdr3_nt: TGTGCCAGCAGCTTAGGCGGGGCAGGGGGTAATGAGCAGTTCTTC

v_call: TRBV2
clone_size: .
d_call: .
j_call: TRBJ1-2
cdr3_aa: CASSELTPTRGYTF
cdr3_nt: TGTGCCAGCAGTGAACTGACTCCAACGAGGGGCTACACCTTC

v_call: TRBV13
clone_size: .
d_call: TRBD1
j_call: TRBJ1-3
cdr3_aa: CASSNRGATGNTIYF
cdr3_nt: TGTGCCAGCTCAAACAGGGGTGCAACTGGAAACACCATATATTTT

v_call: TRBV11-3
clone_size: .
d_call: TRBD2
j_call: TRBJ2-5
cdr3_aa: CASRRLAGEGGQETQYF
cdr3_nt: TGTGCCAGCAGAAGACTAGCGGGAGAAGGGGGACAAGAGACCCAGTACTTC

v_call: TRBV6-1
clone_size: .
d_call: TRBD1
j_call: TRBJ1-2
cdr3_aa: CASRKGTDFNYGYTF
cdr3_nt: TGTGCCAGCAGGAAGGGGACAGATTTTAACTATGGCTACACCTTC

v_call: TRBV20-1
clone_size: few
d_call: .
j_call: TRBJ1-3
cdr3_aa: CSASPGNTIYF
cdr3_nt: TGCAGTGCTAGCCCTGGAAACACCATATATTTT

v_call: TRBV5-5
clone_size: .
d_call: .
j_call: TRBJ1-6
cdr3_aa: CASSRDPSSYNSPLHF
cdr3_nt: TGTGCCAGCAGCCGGGACCCGAGCTCCTATAATTCACCCCTCCACTTT

v_call: TRBV9
clone_size: .
d_call: .
j_call: TRBJ1-6
cdr3_aa: CASSEGSSYNSPLHF
cdr3_nt: TGTGCCAGCAGCGAGGGTAGCTCCTATAATTCACCCCTCCACTTT

v_call: TRBV10-3
clone_size: .
d_call: .
j_call: TRBJ2-2
cdr3_aa: CAISPGGTGELFF
cdr3_nt: TGTGCCATCTCACCGGGCGGCACCGGGGAGCTGTTTTTT

v_call: TRBV27
clone_size: .
d_call: .
j_call: TRBJ2-7
cdr3_aa: CASSLKPQFPYEQYF
cdr3_nt: TGTGCCAGCAGTTTAAAGCCACAGTTTCCCTACGAGCAGTACTTC

v_call: TRBV7-2
clone_size: .
d_call: TRBD1
j_call: TRBJ2-2
cdr3_aa: CASSSRGLSTGELFF
cdr3_nt: TGTGCCAGCAGCTCCAGGGGGCTGAGCACCGGGGAGCTGTTTTTT

v_call: TRBV5-1
clone_size: .
d_call: .
j_call: TRBJ1-2
cdr3_aa: CASSPILTVGYTF
cdr3_nt: TGCGCCAGCAGCCCGATTCTGACGGTCGGCTACACCTTC

v_call: TRBV9
clone_size: .
d_call: .
j_call: TRBJ1-6
cdr3_aa: CASSADIHSSYNSPLHF
cdr3_nt: TGTGCCAGCAGCGCAGACATCCACAGCTCCTATAATTCACCCCTCCACTTT

v_call: TRBV28
clone_size: .
d_call: TRBD2
j_call: TRBJ2-2
cdr3_aa: CASRETSGGPSNTGELFF
cdr3_nt: TGTGCCAGCAGGGAGACTAGCGGGGGCCCCTCGAACACCGGGGAGCTGTTTTTT

v_call: TRBV29-1
clone_size: .
d_call: .
j_call: TRBJ1-2
cdr3_aa: CSVEAGAYGYTF
cdr3_nt: TGCAGCGTTGAAGCAGGAGCCTATGGCTACACCTTC